This paragraph covers one TCR beta chain sequence. The data were taken from a study of blood T cell repertoires in COVID-19. Across the study: Sites in the United States, Italy and Spain provided acute and convalescent COVID-19 samples.

Participants' own reports of clinical history determined their cohort assignment. V shed 4 bases and J shed 4 bases, with 9 bases lying between them. This CDR3 has 13 residues. Authors' data handling: Nucleated cell number was recorded as an estimate derived from reference gene primer amplification. TCRdb keeps only in-frame clones here, not all; method: immunoSEQ multiplex PCR. V and J calls and clone size follow that table, whereas D and trimming were derived from the DNA. The table has roughly 220,000 clones, 88% seen once. The V gene is TRBV5-3, the J gene TRBJ2-1; weak D call: TRBD1 (6 bases). TRBV5-3 is an ORF for which the function is uncertain. The source is a woman in her twenties or thirties who had recovered from COVID-19. The sequenced sample consisted of PBMCs or T cells enriched from blood (not recorded which). CDR3 sequence (DNA): TGTGCCAGAAGCCGGACAGTATACAATGAGCAGTTCTTC. Its protein is CARSRTVYNEQFF.